Below, one T cell receptor (beta chain) is given with its context. Study processing details: Reference gene primer amplification gave nucleated cell count estimates. The repertoire was sequenced with immunoSEQ multiplex PCR; TCRdb's copy has only in-frame clones and lacks some. V and J calls and clone size are given by that table; D and trimming were obtained from the DNA. The sample includes 250,000 or so clones, around nine tenths of them seen just once. This specimen comes from a study of blood T cell repertoires in COVID-19. On the study more broadly: Sample material is recorded as cDNA or gDNA derived from T cells, B-cell-depleted T cells, or PBMCs.

This CDR3 spans 13 amino acids. The V end lost 9 bases, the J end lost 2 bases, and 13 bases lay between the germline ends. CDR1 is SNHLY and CDR2 is FYNNEI in the germline V gene. Sequencing used peripheral blood. This clonotype was sampled from a woman aged 55-69 years with acute or convalescent COVID-19. This rearrangement joins TRBV2 to TRBJ1-1; possible D gene TRBD1, 6 bases. The CDR3: CARETGRNTEAFF. The CDR3 DNA follows: TGTGCCAGGGAGACAGGTCGAAACACTGAAGCTTTCTTT.